Below are 9 T cell receptor beta chains sequenced from a single sample in a study of blood T cells in healthy people across ages. A second PCR, run for roughly 7 to 11 cycles, used a sample-barcoded 5' primer plus a J-beta primer mix. TCRdb processed the 5' RACE reads anew with MiXCR; each CDR3 protein has one entry. The table records 500,000 to 650,000 distinct CDR3 sequences, about 25% of them present only once. This sample also appeared in a second study, on T cells of mothers and their children.

Sequences were obtained from blood. The origin of the receptors is a boy aged 2 to 10 in good health.

Of note for this clonotype: No conserved phenylalanine or tryptophan ends this CDR3, so it is likely a read error. This chain links TRBV7-3 with TRBJ1-1; perhaps TRBD1 as D (5 bases). Germline CDR1 SGHTA, CDR2 FQGTGA. Trimming removed 0 bases from V and 5 bases from J, with 13 bases in between. The CDR3 runs to 15 residues. CDR3 nucleotide sequence: TGTGCCAGCAGCTTAACGGGAGGGGACGGAACTGAAGCTTTCTCT. Its translation is CASSLTGGDGTEAFS.

The gene calls are TRBV7-9 and TRBJ2-1; D may be TRBD1 or TRBD2 (6 bases each). The V end lost 5 bases, the J end lost 4 bases, and 15 bases lay between the germline ends. CDR1 is SEHNR and CDR2 is FQNEAQ in the germline V gene (reference sequence). There are 15 residues in the CDR3. This chain's CDR3 is CASSPRGAGYNEQFF. The CDR3 DNA sequence: TGTGCCAGCAGCCCGAGGGGGGCGGGGTACAATGAGCAGTTCTTC.

This clonotype has only a few counts. This may arise from a read error, as a much more abundant clone is one base away. The chain is built from TRBV7-9 and TRBJ2-1; the match to TRBD2 covers 10 bases. The CDR3 covers 17 residues. Germline V gene sequence: CDR1 SEHNR, CDR2 FQNEAQ (reference sequence). The chain's CDR3 is CASSLEASGGLYNERFF. The CDR3 DNA follows: TGTGCCAGCAGCTTAGAGGCTAGCGGGGGACTATACAATGAGCGGTTCTTC.

The chain carries TRBV6-1 and TRBJ2-3; a possible D gene is TRBD2 (5 bases). The CDR3 is 15 residues long. The germline V and J ends were trimmed by 2 bases and 2 bases, with 11 bases remaining between them. Germline V gene sequence: CDR1 MNHNS, CDR2 SASEGT. The CDR3 DNA is TGTGCCAGCAGTGAACGTCGGGGTATCACAGATACGCAGTATTTT. This encodes CASSERRGITDTQYF.

This clonotype has only a few counts. The rearrangement uses TRBV27 and TRBJ1-2, with D possibly being TRBD1 (5 bases). Per the germline V gene, CDR1 is MNHEY and CDR2 is SMNVEV (reference sequence). The CDR3 has 16 amino acids. The V gene lost 6 bases and the J gene lost 1 base, with 18 bases spanning the gap. CDR3 loop: CASSPGSPNRNYGYTF. DNA for the CDR3: TGTGCCAGCAGCCCAGGGAGTCCAAACCGTAACTATGGCTACACCTTC.

This sequence joins TRBV3-1 and TRBJ2-2; 10 bases align to TRBD1. The CDR3 contains 16 residues. V dropped 5 bases and J dropped 5; count of bases not matched to a gene: 8. From germline, CDR1 is LGHDT and CDR2 YNNKEL (reference sequence). In DNA form, the CDR3 reads TGTGCCAGCAGCGCACCCGGGACAGGGGATACCGGGGAGCTGTTTTTT. Translation gives CASSAPGTGDTGELFF.

The chain employs TRBV12-5 and TRBJ2-1, with TRBD2 matching 11 bases. J gave up 2 bases and V 3 bases, and 3 bases lay outside the gene matches. Germline CDR1 is LGHNT and CDR2 is FRNRAP. The CDR3 is 16 amino acids. The CDR3 here is CASGLIAGGTYNEQFF. The CDR3 coding sequence is TGTGCTAGTGGTTTAATAGCGGGGGGGACCTACAATGAGCAGTTCTTC.

The chain joins TRBV15 to TRBJ1-1, with a tentative D call TRBD1 (6 bases). The CDR3 has 14 amino acids. V shed 3 bases and J shed 10 bases, with 18 bases lying between them. Germline CDR1 and CDR2: LNHNV and YYDKDF (reference sequence). CDR3 sequence (DNA): TGTGCCACCAGCAGGGCCGCGGAGGGGGGGTTAGCTTTCTTT. Translating gives CATSRAAEGGLAFF. The variable domain in full, with the rest retrieved from reference TRBV15 and TRBJ1-1, is DAMVIQNPRYQVTQFGKPVTLSCSQTLNHNVMYWYQQKSSQAPKLLFHYYDKDFNNEADTPDNFQSRRPNTSFCFLDIRSPGLGDTAMYLCATSRAAEGGLAFFGQGTRLTVV.

The V and J genes are TRBV20-1 and TRBJ2-1; D remains unclear. Judging by the DNA end, TRBJ2-5 fits better; the J call may be wrong. CDR1 and CDR2 (germline): DFQATT, SNEGSKA (reference sequence). The CDR3 runs to 13 residues. The CDR3 DNA reads as TGCAGTGCCGAGGTCACTCGCGGACAGACCCAGTACTTC. It is translated as CSAEVTRGQTQYF.